One TCR beta chain is described in this entry. V was pared by 8 bases and J by 8 bases, with 2 bases of the junction left unmatched. Germline V gives CDR1 MNHEY, CDR2 SMNVEV (reference sequence). This CDR3 region has 13 residues. The data were obtained in a study of T cell changes during pregnancy in multiple sclerosis. Profiling relied on immunoSEQ multiplex PCR, and the TCRdb table lists in-frame clones only, not all of them. The sample includes some 16,000 clones, roughly 83% of them seen just once. This sequence was found in a female donor in good health, enrolled as a control in a pregnancy study. The sequenced sample was CD8+ T cells from peripheral blood mononuclear cells, obtained after pregnancy. The chain joins TRBV27 to TRBJ2-1; TRBD2 matches at 14 bases. The CDR3 reads CASGTSGSYEQFF. CDR3 DNA sequence: TGTGCCAGCGGGACTAGCGGGAGCTATGAGCAGTTCTTC.